The 5 T cell receptor beta chains reported below all come from one sample, sequenced in a study of CD8 T cells in Susac syndrome. RNA in amounts of about 0.5 to 1 ug was reverse transcribed with random hexamers. From the immunoSEQ multiplex PCR reads, TCRdb called clonotypes with MiXCR, one entry per CDR3 protein. The sample contains about 150,000 distinct CDR3 sequences, around 95% of which appear only once. Sequencing input: CD8+ T cells from PBMCs. The receptors originated from a human donor with multiple sclerosis.

The chain links TRBV20-1 to TRBJ2-7; weak D call: TRBD1 (5 bases). The CDR3 runs 15 residues. Germline V gives CDR1 DFQATT, CDR2 SNEGSKA (reference sequence). V gave up 6 bases and J gave up 4 bases, with 22 bases separating them. Here the CDR3 DNA reads TGCAGTGCGCGCGACGGACAAGCGCCGGCATACGAGCAGTACTTC. Translation: CSARDGQAPAYEQYF.

The V call is TRBV20-1, the J call TRBJ2-5, with D perhaps matching TRBD2 (6 bases). There are 14 residues in the CDR3. Germline CDR1 reads DFQATT; CDR2 reads SNEGSKA (reference sequence). With 4 bases removed from V and 4 bases from J, the gap between germline ends came to 16 bases. The CDR3 nucleotides read TGCAGTGCTAAGAGAACGGGGGAAGGAGAGACCCAGTACTTC. This gives the protein CSAKRTGEGETQYF.

The sample holds a few counts of this clonotype. CDR3 protein: CAWSGTGWGREQYV. The CDR3 DNA reads TGTGCCTGGAGTGGGACCGGTTGGGGCCGCGAGCAGTACGTC. The V call is TRBV30, the J call TRBJ2-7; D possibly corresponds to TRBD1 (5 bases). V was clipped by 1 base and J by 6 bases, with 16 bases between them. The CDR3 covers 14 residues. Germline V lookup: CDR1 GTSNPN, CDR2 SVGIG (reference sequence).

The chain combines TRBV29-1 with TRBJ1-1; D gene uncertain. The ends were cut back, 5 bases at V and 2 bases at J, with 6 bases in the middle. Per the germline V gene, CDR1 is SQVTM and CDR2 is ANQGSEA. The CDR3 totals 11 residues. The chain's CDR3 is CSVLANTEAFF. CDR3 coding DNA: TGCAGCGTTCTGGCTAACACTGAAGCTTTCTTT.

CDR3 in DNA: TGCAGCGTGGCGATACCTCCGGAGCAGTACGTC. This sequence encodes CSVAIPPEQYV. The V and J genes are TRBV29-1 and TRBJ2-7, with D unclear. CDR1 and CDR2 (germline): SQVTM, ANQGSEA. Trimming took off 6 bases at V and 7 bases at J, with 13 bases between the two ends. CDR3 length: 11 residues.